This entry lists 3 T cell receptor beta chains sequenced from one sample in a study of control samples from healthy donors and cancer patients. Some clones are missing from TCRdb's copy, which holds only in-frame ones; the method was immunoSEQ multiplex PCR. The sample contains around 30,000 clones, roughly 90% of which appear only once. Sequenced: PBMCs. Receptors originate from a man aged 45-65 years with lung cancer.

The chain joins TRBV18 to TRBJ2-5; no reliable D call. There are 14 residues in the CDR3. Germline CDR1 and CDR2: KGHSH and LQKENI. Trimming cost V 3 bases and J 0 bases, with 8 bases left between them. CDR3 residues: CASSPPNNQETQYF. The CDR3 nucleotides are TGTGCCAGCTCACCCCCCAACAACCAAGAGACCCAGTACTTC.

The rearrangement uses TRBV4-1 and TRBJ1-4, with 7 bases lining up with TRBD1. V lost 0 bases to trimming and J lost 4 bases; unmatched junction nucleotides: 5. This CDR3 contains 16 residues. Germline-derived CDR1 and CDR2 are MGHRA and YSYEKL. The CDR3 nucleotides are TGCGCCAGCAGCCAAGAACAGGGGCTTCTTAATGAAAAACTGTTTTTT. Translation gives CASSQEQGLLNEKLFF.

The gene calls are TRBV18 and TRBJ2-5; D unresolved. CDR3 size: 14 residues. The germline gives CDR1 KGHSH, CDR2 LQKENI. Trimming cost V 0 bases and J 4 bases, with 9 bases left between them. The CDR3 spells CASSPPSHGETQYF. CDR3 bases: TGTGCCAGCTCACCACCGTCCCACGGAGAGACCCAGTACTTC.